One sample yielded the 8 T cell receptor beta chains listed below, sequenced in a study of blood T cell repertoires in COVID-19. Method: immunoSEQ multiplex PCR; TCRdb's copy keeps in-frame clones and lacks some. The table lists over 110,000 clones, around 80% of them singletons, with around 4% in the top ten. Sequencing used peripheral blood. The receptors stem from a man in his 60s with acute or convalescent COVID-19.

The sample holds a few counts of this clone. The chain links TRBV4-2 to TRBJ1-1, with 8 bases identical to TRBD1. The J segment lost 2 bases and the V segment lost 1 base, leaving 9 bases of the junction unmatched. The CDR3 contains 17 residues. Looked up from germline, CDR1 is LGHNA and CDR2 is YNFKEQ. The CDR3: CASSQGTGRGGNTEAFF. Here the CDR3 DNA reads TGTGCCAGCAGCCAAGGGACAGGGCGAGGGGGAAACACTGAAGCTTTCTTT.

To note about this clone: One junction end does not reproduce the germline sequence, and a read error may be involved. The chain uses TRBV14 and TRBJ2-5; possibly TRBD1 for D (6 bases). The CDR3 covers 13 residues. Germline V gene lookup returns CDR1 SGHDN and CDR2 FVKESK. The DNA of the CDR3 is TGTGCCAGCAGCCAAGTGGATGTGAGGACAGCCGACTTC. It codes for CASSQVDVRTADF.

The chain has TRBV24-1 and TRBJ2-5, with D possibly TRBD2 on 6 matching bases. Trimming removed 4 bases from V and 7 bases from J, with 12 bases in between. The CDR3 spans 13 residues. Germline V gives CDR1 KGHDR, CDR2 SFDVKD. The CDR3 sequence: CATSDPGLSTQYF. The CDR3 DNA is TGTGCCACCAGTGACCCCGGACTATCGACCCAGTACTTC.

This chain uses TRBV4-1 with TRBJ1-5, with D possibly being TRBD1 (5 bases). The CDR3 covers 15 residues. Germline assignment: CDR1 MGHRA and CDR2 YSYEKL. Trimming pared 6 bases from V and 5 bases from J, leaving 17 bases between. The CDR3 spells CASSAGPTVHQPQHF. DNA for the CDR3: TGCGCCAGCAGTGCGGGACCGACGGTCCATCAGCCCCAGCATTTT.

This clone was picked up one time. The V call is TRBV6-5, the J call TRBJ2-6; D is unclear. Germline CDR1 reads MNHEY; CDR2 reads SVGAGI. This CDR3 region has 12 residues. In DNA, the CDR3 is TGTGCTGCGCACTCTGGGGCCAACGTCCTGACTTTC. Translated: CAAHSGANVLTF.

Notes on this clone: Other DNA sequences within the sample encode an identical CDR3. The J gene is TRBJ1-4, the V gene TRBV5-1, with D perhaps matching TRBD1 (6 bases). Germline CDR1 SGHRS, CDR2 YFSETQ. The CDR3 sequence is 14 residues long. Deletions cut 4 bases from V and 2 bases from J, with 9 bases between. The CDR3 loop reads CASSLQGTNEKLFF. In DNA, the CDR3 is TGCGCCAGCAGCCTACAGGGCACTAATGAAAAACTGTTTTTT.

CDR3 coding DNA: TGTGCCAGTAGTATGCGGACAGGTAATATGAACACTGAAGCTTTCTTT. It yields the protein CASSMRTGNMNTEAFF. This sequence joins TRBV19 and TRBJ1-1; 7 nucleotides match TRBD1. This CDR3 is 16 amino acids long. V dropped 3 bases and J dropped 0; count of bases not matched to a gene: 7. The V gene's germline CDR1 is LNHDA and CDR2 SQIVND (reference sequence).

J is TRBJ1-5 and V is TRBV24-1; D possibly corresponds to TRBD1 (5 bases). Trimming removed 9 bases from V and 3 bases from J, with 11 bases in between. The length of the CDR3 is 13 residues. Germline values: CDR1 KGHDR, CDR2 SFDVKD. DNA of the CDR3: TGTGCCACCGGGGACTCTCTCAATCAGCCCCAGCATTTT. Translating gives CATGDSLNQPQHF.